The TCR beta chain under discussion was sequenced for a study of neoadjuvant anti-PD-1 for oral cavity cancer. Across the whole study: Nivolumab at 3 mg/kg was mostly given biweekly, three to four doses, pre-surgery.

TCRdb's copy holds only in-frame clones and misses some; the assay was immunoSEQ multiplex PCR. Of approximately 13,000 clones listed, 76% were seen once; the top ten hold 2% to 2.5%. Time point of the sample: after neoadjuvant nivolumab, at surgical resection. Patients had newly diagnosed, untreated stage II-IVA oral cavity squamous cell carcinoma. This CDR3 region has 13 residues. The ends lost 7 bases at V and 3 bases at J; junction bases unmatched: 8. Germline CDR1 is SQVTM and CDR2 is ANQGSEA. The sequence was obtained from a person between 35 and 79 years old with oral cavity squamous cell carcinoma. The V and J genes are TRBV29-1 and TRBJ1-1; 7 nucleotides align to TRBD1. This sample comprised PBMCs, obtained after nivolumab (anti-PD-1) treatment. CDR3 bases: TGCAGCGGAAAGACAGGGATGGACACTGAAGCTTTCTTT. Residues: CSGKTGMDTEAFF.